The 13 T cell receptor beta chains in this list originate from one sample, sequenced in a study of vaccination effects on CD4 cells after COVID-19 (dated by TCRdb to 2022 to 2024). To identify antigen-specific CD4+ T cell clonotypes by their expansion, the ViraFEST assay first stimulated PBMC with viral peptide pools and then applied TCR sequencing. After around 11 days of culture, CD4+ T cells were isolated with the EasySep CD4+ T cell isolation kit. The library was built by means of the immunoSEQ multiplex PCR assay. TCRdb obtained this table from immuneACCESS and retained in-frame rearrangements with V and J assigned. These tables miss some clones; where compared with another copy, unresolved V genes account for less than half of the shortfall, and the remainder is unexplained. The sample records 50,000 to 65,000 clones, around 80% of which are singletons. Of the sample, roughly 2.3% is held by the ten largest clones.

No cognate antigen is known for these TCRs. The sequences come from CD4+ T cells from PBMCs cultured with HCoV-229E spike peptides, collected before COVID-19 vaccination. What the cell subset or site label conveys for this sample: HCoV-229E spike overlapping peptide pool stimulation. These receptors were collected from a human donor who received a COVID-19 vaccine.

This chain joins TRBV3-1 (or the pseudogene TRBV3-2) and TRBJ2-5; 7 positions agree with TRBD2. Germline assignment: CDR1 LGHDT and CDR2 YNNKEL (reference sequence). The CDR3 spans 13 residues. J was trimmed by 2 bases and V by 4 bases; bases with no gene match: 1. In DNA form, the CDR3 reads TGTGCCAGCAGCCGGGGAGGGCAAGAGACCCAGTACTTC. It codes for CASSRGGQETQYF.

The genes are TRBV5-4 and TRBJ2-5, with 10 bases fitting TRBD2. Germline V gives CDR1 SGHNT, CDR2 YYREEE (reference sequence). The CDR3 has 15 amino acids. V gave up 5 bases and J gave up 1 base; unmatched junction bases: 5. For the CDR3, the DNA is TGTGCCAGCAGATCGCCTAGCGGGGGCCAAGAGACCCAGTACTTC. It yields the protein CASRSPSGGQETQYF.

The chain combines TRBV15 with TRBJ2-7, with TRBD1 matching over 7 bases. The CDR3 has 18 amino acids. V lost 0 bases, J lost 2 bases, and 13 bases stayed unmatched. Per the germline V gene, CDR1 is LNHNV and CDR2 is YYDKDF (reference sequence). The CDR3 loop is CATSRELGGSGLTYEQYV. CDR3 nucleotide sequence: TGTGCCACCAGCAGAGAACTAGGGGGCTCAGGCCTGACCTACGAGCAGTACGTC.

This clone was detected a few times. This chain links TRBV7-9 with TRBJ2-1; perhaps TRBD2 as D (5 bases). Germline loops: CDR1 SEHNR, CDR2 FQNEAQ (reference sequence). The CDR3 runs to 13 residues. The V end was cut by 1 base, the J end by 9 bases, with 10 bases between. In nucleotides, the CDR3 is TGTGCCAGCAGCTTAGTCGGGGTCGCTGAGCAGTTCTTC. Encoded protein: CASSLVGVAEQFF.

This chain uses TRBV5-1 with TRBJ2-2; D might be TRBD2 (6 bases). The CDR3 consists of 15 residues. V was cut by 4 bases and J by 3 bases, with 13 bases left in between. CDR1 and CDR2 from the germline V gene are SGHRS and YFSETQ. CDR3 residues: CASSGDLVYTGELFF. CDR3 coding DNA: TGCGCCAGCAGCGGGGACTTAGTCTACACCGGGGAGCTGTTTTTT.

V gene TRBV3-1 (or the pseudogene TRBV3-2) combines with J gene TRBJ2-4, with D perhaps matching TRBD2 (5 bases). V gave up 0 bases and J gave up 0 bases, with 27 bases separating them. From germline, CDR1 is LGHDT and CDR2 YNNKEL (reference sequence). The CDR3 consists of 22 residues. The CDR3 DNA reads TGTGCCAGCAGCCAAGATGAAATCGGAGGAGGAGACGAACCTCTAGCCAAAAACATTCAGTACTTC. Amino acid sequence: CASSQDEIGGGDEPLAKNIQYF.

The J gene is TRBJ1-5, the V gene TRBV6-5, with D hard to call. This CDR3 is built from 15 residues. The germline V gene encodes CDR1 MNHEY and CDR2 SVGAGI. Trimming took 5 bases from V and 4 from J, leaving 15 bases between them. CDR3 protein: CASSPRAKMNQPQHF. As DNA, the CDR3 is TGTGCCAGCAGTCCCCGAGCAAAAATGAATCAGCCCCAGCATTTT.

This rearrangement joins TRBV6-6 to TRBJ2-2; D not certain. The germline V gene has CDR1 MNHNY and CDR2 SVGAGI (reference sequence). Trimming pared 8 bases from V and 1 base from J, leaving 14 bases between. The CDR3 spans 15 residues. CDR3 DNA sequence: TGTGCCAGCGGCCAGAGGCGGCAGAACACCGGGGAGCTGTTTTTT. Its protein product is CASGQRRQNTGELFF.

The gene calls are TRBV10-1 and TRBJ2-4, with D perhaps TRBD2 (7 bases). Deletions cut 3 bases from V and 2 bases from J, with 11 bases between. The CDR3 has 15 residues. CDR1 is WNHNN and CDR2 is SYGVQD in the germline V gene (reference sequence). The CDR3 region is CASSEGGASKNIQYF. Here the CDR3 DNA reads TGCGCCAGCAGTGAAGGGGGGGCGTCCAAAAACATTCAGTACTTC.

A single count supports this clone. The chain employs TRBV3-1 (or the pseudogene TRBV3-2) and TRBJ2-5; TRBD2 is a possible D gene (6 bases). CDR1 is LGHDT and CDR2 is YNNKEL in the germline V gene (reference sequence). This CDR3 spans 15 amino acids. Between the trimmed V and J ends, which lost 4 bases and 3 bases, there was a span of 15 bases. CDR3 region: CASSPPSGQKETQYF. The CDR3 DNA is TGTGCCAGCAGCCCCCCAAGCGGGCAAAAAGAGACCCAGTACTTC.

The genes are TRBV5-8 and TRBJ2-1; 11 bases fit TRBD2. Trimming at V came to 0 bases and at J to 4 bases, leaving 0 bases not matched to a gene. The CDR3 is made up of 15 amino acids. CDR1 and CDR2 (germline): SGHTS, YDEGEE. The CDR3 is CASSLGLAGYNEQFF. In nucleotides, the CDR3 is TGTGCCAGCAGCTTGGGACTAGCGGGGTACAATGAGCAGTTCTTC.

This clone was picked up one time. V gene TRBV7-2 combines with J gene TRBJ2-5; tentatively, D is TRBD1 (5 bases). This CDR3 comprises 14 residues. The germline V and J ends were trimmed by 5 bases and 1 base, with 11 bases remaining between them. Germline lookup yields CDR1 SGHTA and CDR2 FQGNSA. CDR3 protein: CASSPRQTQETQYF. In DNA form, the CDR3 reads TGTGCCAGCAGCCCACGACAGACCCAAGAGACCCAGTACTTC.

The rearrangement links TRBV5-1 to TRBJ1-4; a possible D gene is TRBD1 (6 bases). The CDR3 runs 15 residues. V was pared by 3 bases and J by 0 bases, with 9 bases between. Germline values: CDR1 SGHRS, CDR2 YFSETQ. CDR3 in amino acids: CASSWGQATNEKLFF. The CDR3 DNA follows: TGCGCCAGCAGCTGGGGGCAAGCAACTAATGAAAAACTGTTTTTT.